Listed below are T cell receptor beta chains from one sample, sequenced in a study of blood T cell repertoires in COVID-19. Some clones are missing from TCRdb's copy, which holds only in-frame ones; the method was immunoSEQ multiplex PCR. Of approximately 280,000 clones in the sample, roughly 80% were seen once. Sequenced input: PBMCs or T cells enriched from blood (not recorded which). These receptors originate from a man in his forties who had been exposed to COVID-19. CDR3s include the opening cysteine and the closing phenylalanine or tryptophan. D genes are given only for firm matches. Size is omitted from some rows. Given values are once, few, many or a class for expanded clones.

.	TRBV19	14	TRBJ2-7	.	CASSAGGESYEQYF	TGTGCCAGTAGTGCAGGCGGGGAATCCTACGAGCAGTACTTC
.	TRBV7-9	17	TRBJ1-2	TRBD1	CASSLDTNRDRGHGYTF	TGTGCCAGCAGCTTAGACACCAACCGGGACAGGGGACATGGCTACACCTTC
.	TRBV18	20	TRBJ1-4	.	CASSPLPPGQIEPANEKLFF	TGTGCCAGCTCACCACTTCCCCCCGGACAGATTGAGCCGGCTAATGAAAAACTGTTTTTT
.	TRBV20-1	14	TRBJ2-7	TRBD2	CSASGTSSYYEQYF	TGCAGTGCTAGTGGGACTAGCAGCTACTACGAGCAGTACTTC
.	TRBV6-6	14	TRBJ2-1	.	CASSLGTYNNEQFF	TGTGCCAGCAGTTTGGGGACTTATAACAATGAGCAGTTCTTC
.	TRBV7-9	13	TRBJ1-1	.	CASSADWQTEAFF	TGTGCCAGCAGCGCCGACTGGCAGACTGAAGCTTTCTTT
.	TRBV5-4	16	TRBJ1-3	.	CASSLGGDGSGNTIYF	TGTGCCAGCAGCTTGGGCGGGGACGGCTCTGGAAACACCATATATTTT
few	TRBV27	13	TRBJ1-2	.	CASSRSGNYGYTF	TGTGCCAGCAGCCGGTCGGGTAACTATGGCTACACCTTC
.	TRBV11-2	17	TRBJ1-5	TRBD1	CASSLDGQGAYNQPQHF	TGTGCCAGCAGCTTAGACGGACAGGGGGCTTACAATCAGCCCCAGCATTTT
.	TRBV18	15	TRBJ1-5	.	CASSSRGYSNQPQHF	TGTGCCAGCTCCAGTCGGGGGTATAGCAATCAGCCCCAGCATTTT
few	TRBV11-2	18	TRBJ2-1	TRBD2	CASSTLGPGLALVNEQFF	TGTGCCAGCAGCACCCTAGGACCTGGACTAGCGTTAGTCAATGAGCAGTTCTTC
.	TRBV3-1/TRBV3-2	11	TRBJ2-3	.	CASSLSDTQYF	TGTGCCAGCAGTCTCTCAGATACGCAGTATTTT
.	TRBV15	13	TRBJ2-7	TRBD2	CATATSGSYEQYF	TGTGCCACCGCCACTAGCGGGAGCTACGAGCAGTACTTC
few	TRBV28	16	TRBJ2-3	.	CASSPAPGQDTDTQYF	TGTGCCAGCAGCCCCGCCCCGGGACAAGACACAGATACGCAGTATTTT
once	TRBV18	14	TRBJ2-2	TRBD1	CASTGQLDSGELFF	TGTGCCAGCACGGGACAGCTCGATTCCGGGGAGCTGTTTTTT
.	TRBV19	15	TRBJ1-4	TRBD1	CASSIEDRPGGKLFF	TGTGCCAGTAGTATCGAGGACAGGCCAGGCGGAAAACTGTTTTTT